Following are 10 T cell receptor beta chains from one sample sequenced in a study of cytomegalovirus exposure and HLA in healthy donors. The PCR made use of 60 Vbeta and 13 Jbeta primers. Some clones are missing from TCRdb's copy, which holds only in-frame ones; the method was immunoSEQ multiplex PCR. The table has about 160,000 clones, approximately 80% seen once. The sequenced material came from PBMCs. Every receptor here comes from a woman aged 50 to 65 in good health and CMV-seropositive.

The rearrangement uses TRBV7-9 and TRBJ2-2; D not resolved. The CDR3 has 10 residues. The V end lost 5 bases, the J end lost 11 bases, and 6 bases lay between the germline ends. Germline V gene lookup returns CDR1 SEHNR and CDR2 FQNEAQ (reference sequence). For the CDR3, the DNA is TGTGCCAGCAGCCCTCGTGAGCTGTTTTTT. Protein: CASSPRELFF.

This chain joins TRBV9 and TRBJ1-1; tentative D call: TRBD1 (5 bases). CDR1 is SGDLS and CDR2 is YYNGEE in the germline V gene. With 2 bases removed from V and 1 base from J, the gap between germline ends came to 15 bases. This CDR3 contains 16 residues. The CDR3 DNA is TGTGCCAGCAGCGTGAGATCTGACAGCAAGAACACTGAAGCTTTCTTT. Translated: CASSVRSDSKNTEAFF. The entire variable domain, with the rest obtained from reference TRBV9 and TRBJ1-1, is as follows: DSGVTQTPKHLITATGQRVTLRCSPRSGDLSVYWYQQSLDQGLQFLIQYYNGEERAKGNILERFSAQQFPDLHSELNLSSLELGDSALYFCASSVRSDSKNTEAFFGQGTRLTVV.

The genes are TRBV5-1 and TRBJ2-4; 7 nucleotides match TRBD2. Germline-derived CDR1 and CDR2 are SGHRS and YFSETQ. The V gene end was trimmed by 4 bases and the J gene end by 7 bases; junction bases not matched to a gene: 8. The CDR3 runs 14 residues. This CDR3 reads CASSRGGGSNIQYF. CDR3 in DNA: TGCGCCAGCAGCCGCGGTGGCGGGAGCAACATTCAGTACTTC.

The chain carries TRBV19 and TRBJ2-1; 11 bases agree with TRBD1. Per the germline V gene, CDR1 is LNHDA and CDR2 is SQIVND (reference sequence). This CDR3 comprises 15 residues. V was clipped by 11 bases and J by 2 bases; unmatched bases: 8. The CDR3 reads CAADPGQGAYNEQFF. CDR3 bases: TGTGCCGCGGACCCGGGACAGGGGGCCTACAATGAGCAGTTCTTC.

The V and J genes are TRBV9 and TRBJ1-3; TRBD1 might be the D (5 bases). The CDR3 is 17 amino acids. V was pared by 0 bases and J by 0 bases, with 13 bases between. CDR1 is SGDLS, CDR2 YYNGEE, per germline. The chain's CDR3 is CASSVGIGGSSGNTIYF. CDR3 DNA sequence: TGTGCCAGCAGCGTAGGGATCGGGGGTAGCTCTGGAAACACCATATATTTT.

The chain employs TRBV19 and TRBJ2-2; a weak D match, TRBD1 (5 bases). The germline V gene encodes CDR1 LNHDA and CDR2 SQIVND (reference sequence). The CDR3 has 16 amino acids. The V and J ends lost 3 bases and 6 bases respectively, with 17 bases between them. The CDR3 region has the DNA TGTGCCAGTAGTATGTTCAAGGGGCTAATTGCCGGGGAGCTGTTTTTT. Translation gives CASSMFKGLIAGELFF.

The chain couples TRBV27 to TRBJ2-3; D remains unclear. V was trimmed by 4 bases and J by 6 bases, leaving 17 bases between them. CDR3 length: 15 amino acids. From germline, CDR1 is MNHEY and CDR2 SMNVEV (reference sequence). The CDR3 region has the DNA TGTGCCAGCAGTTCCCCCGGGTACTCTGTGGATACGCAGTATTTT. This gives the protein CASSSPGYSVDTQYF.

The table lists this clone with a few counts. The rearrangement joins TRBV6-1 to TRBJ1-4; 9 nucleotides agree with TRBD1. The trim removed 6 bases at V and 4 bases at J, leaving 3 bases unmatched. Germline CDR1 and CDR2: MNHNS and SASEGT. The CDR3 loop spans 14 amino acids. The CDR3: CASRPGQGNEKLFF. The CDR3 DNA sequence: TGTGCCAGCAGACCGGGACAGGGTAATGAAAAACTGTTTTTT.

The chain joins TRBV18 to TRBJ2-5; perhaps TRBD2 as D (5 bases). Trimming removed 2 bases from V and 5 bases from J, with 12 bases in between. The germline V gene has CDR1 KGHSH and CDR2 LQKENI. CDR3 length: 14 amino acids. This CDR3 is CASSPREGGETQYF. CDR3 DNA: TGTGCCAGCTCACCAAGGGAAGGCGGGGAGACCCAGTACTTC.

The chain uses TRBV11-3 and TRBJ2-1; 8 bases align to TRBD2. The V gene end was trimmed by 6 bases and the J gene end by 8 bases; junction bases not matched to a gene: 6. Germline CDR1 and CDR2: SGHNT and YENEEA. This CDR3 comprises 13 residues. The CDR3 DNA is TGTGCCAGCAGTCTACTAGCGGAGCATGAGCAGTTCTTC. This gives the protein CASSLLAEHEQFF.